This T cell receptor (beta chain) was sequenced in a study of tumor-infiltrating lymphocytes in localized non-small cell lung cancer. Across the study: The cohort mixed smokers and never-smokers, several histologies, and some post-neoadjuvant-chemotherapy samples. Resected tumor was paired with non-adjacent uninvolved lung from the same patient. Notes on the study in general: Tumor T-cell fraction was not associated with recurrence-free survival.

CDR1 and CDR2 from the germline V gene are KGHSH and LQKENI. Trimming left V 2 bases short and J 8 bases short, with 10 bases between. The CDR3 is 13 residues long. A note on this clone: As yet, its antigen is unknown.

Libraries were prepared by immunoSEQ multiplex PCR; TCRdb keeps only in-frame clonotypes and omits some of them. There are about 8,400 clones in the sample; over 60% occur only once, and just over 5% lies in the top ten. The sample consisted of lung tumor tissue. This receptor was taken from a human donor with non-small cell lung cancer. The rearrangement joins TRBV18 to TRBJ1-5; D is ambiguous. The CDR3 loop reads CASSPSGEKPQHF. The DNA of the CDR3 is TGTGCCAGCTCACCAAGTGGCGAAAAGCCCCAGCATTTT.